This T cell receptor beta chain was captured by sequencing in a study of T cells in Graves' hyperthyroidism and ophthalmopathy. CDR1 SGHRS and CDR2 YFSETQ come from the germline V gene. V shed 5 bases, J shed 3 bases, and the junction held 5 bases outside the gene matches. There are 14 residues in the CDR3. Stable disease denoted Graves' hyperthyroidism without ophthalmopathy progression within 18 months. The study left out patients who had uncontrolled infection, other autoimmune disease, pregnancy or lactation. Study results and limitations: Separating ophthalmopathy from stable hyperthyroidism was achieved by a 13 V-J model.

The source material, RNA transcripts, was used to amplify TCR beta CDR3 regions. The HTBI primer set served for first-round RT-PCR of the TCR CDR3. MiXCR was run by TCRdb on the multiplex PCR reads, yielding one entry per CDR3 protein. Here the sample spans fewer than 750,000 distinct CDR3 sequences, roughly 50% being singletons. This clonotype was found once. Its cognate antigen is unknown. The conserved closing phenylalanine or tryptophan is absent in this CDR3, likely reflecting a read error. The sequenced sample was peripheral blood or thyroid tissue (not recorded which). The rearrangement joins TRBV5-1 to TRBJ2-7; TRBD1 agrees at 10 bases. The TCR comes from a woman between 18 and 30 years old with Graves' hyperthyroidism. The CDR3 region has the DNA TGCGCCAGCAGGGACAGGGGGTCACACTACGAGCAGTACTCC. As protein: CASRDRGSHYEQYS.